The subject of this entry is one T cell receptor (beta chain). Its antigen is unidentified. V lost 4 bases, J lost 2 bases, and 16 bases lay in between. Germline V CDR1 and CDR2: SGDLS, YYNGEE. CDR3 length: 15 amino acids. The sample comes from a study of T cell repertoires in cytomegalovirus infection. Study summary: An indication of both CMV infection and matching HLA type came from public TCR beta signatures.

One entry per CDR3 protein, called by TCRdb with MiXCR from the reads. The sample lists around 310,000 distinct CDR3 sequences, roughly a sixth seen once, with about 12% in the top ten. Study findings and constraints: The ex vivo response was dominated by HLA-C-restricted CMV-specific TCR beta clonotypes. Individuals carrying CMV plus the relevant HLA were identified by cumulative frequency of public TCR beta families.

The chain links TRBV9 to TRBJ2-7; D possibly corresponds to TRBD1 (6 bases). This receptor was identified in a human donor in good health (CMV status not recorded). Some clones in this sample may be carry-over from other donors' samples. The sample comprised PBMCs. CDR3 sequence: CASSPGGQTTYEQYF. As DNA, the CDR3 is TGTGCCAGCAGCCCCGGAGGACAGACCACCTACGAGCAGTACTTC.